Included here is one TCR beta chain sequence, with context. This entry is derived from a study of sequential checkpoint blockade in melanoma. Noted treatment: randomized to nivolumab then ipilimumab (arm A) or the reverse (arm B). Live CD3+CD8+ CD19− CD56− cells were sorted from PBMCs. This table comes from immunoSEQ multiplex PCR, and its TCRdb copy is limited to in-frame clones, with some not included. The sample records under 45,000 clones, approximately 84% being singletons. Germline CDR1 and CDR2: MNHEY and SMNVEV (reference sequence). Losses at the gene ends were 3 bases for V and 2 bases for J; bases not matched to a gene: 21. The CDR3 totals 22 residues.

The rearrangement joins TRBV27 to TRBJ2-7; the match to TRBD2 covers 14 bases. The source of this sequence is a human donor with melanoma. Sequenced material: CD8+ T cells sorted from blood (inferred from file names), taken from a patient given nivolumab and ipilimumab in sequence. The chain's CDR3 is CASSFSTSGRAMAQPHPYEQYF. The CDR3, as DNA: TGTGCCAGCAGTTTTTCGACTAGCGGGAGGGCCATGGCCCAACCTCATCCCTACGAGCAGTACTTC.